This T cell receptor (beta chain) emerged from a study of blood T cell repertoires in COVID-19. Across the whole study: The United States, Italy and Spain were the sources of the acute and convalescent COVID-19 samples.

Assay used: immunoSEQ multiplex PCR; TCRdb lists only in-frame clones, some missing. This repertoire shows approximately 33,000 clones, nearly 90% found once; its top ten account for less than 8%. The CDR3 totals 14 residues. V was clipped by 5 bases and J by 4 bases, with 12 bases between them. Germline values: CDR1 MDHEN, CDR2 SYDVKM. This clone was counted once. Seattle patient enrollment occurred during active infection, with longitudinal follow-up thereafter. This clonotype originated in a man between 60 and 75 years old with COVID-19, enrolled during active disease. Sequencing input: peripheral blood. The chain employs TRBV28 and TRBJ2-1; tentatively, D is TRBD2 (6 bases). CDR3 in DNA: TGTGCCAGCAGTGCGTTAGCGGCATACAATGAGCAGTTCTTC. Translation gives CASSALAAYNEQFF.